This T cell receptor beta chain was sequenced for a study of read filtering for tumor transcriptome and immune sequencing. About the research overall: R-ISS stage counts were roughly 8 for I, roughly 16 for II, six or seven for III. IR-seq gave about 4.05 to 11 million TCR reads per sample; RNA-seq gave about 80 to 1,300. Notes on the study in general: IR-seq and RNA-seq agreed better without single-read clonotypes.

There are 14 residues in the CDR3. The germline CDR1 and CDR2 sequences are MNHEY and SMNVEV (reference sequence). Trimming shortened V by 4 bases and J by 0 bases, and 7 bases separated the two germline ends. The library was built from 400 ng RNA with molecular barcoded adaptors for alpha/delta and beta/gamma chains. One entry per CDR3 protein, called by TCRdb with MiXCR from the reads. The table has 30,000 to 40,000 distinct CDR3 sequences, 14% seen once; the top ten hold roughly 18%. At least ten counts were recorded for this clonotype. The antigen is undetermined. Every patient had bone marrow sampled while the disease was active.

The source material was a population of CD138-negative cells sorted from bone marrow. The sequence was obtained from a donor at least 40 years old with multiple myeloma. The rearrangement joins TRBV27 to TRBJ2-1, with TRBD1 as a possible D gene (6 bases). CDR3 DNA: TGTGCCAGCAGTTGGACAGTCTCCTACAATGAGCAGTTCTTC. Amino acids: CASSWTVSYNEQFF.